One sample yielded the 8 T cell receptor beta chains listed below, sequenced in a study of T cells in narcolepsy. This table comes from immunoSEQ multiplex PCR, and its TCRdb copy is limited to in-frame clones, with some not included. Here the sample spans approximately 31,000 clones, under 85% being singletons. Input material: CD45RA- memory CD4+ T cells from PBMCs. The source is a human donor with narcolepsy.

V usage is TRBV9 and J usage is TRBJ2-5; 12 bases are a match to TRBD2. V was pared by 4 bases and J by 4 bases, with 8 bases of the junction left unmatched. The germline CDR1 and CDR2 sequences are SGDLS and YYNGEE. CDR3 length equals 16 residues. CDR3 DNA: TGTGCCAGCAGCCCTGGACTAGCGGGGATAGGAGAGACCCAGTACTTC. Its protein is CASSPGLAGIGETQYF.

V and J are TRBV5-1 and TRBJ2-3; a possible D gene is TRBD1 (6 bases). Germline-derived CDR1 and CDR2 are SGHRS and YFSETQ. Deletions cut 1 base from V and 1 base from J, with 10 bases between. The CDR3 has 15 residues. The CDR3 DNA sequence: TGCGCCAGCAGCTTGACTCAGGGGCGCACAGATACGCAGTATTTT. Protein sequence: CASSLTQGRTDTQYF. The whole variable domain, remainder taken from reference TRBV5-1 and TRBJ2-3, is KAGVTQTPRYLIKTRGQQVTLSCSPISGHRSVSWYQQTPGQGLQFLFEYFSETQRNKGNFPGRFSGRQFSNSRSEMNVSTLELGDSALYLCASSLTQGRTDTQYFGPGTRLTVL.

The CDR3 sequence is CASSSSGGLISEQYF. The CDR3 DNA reads as TGTGCCAGCAGCTCTTCGGGGGGGCTGATTTCCGAGCAGTACTTC. The chain combines TRBV7-8 with TRBJ2-7; TRBD2 aligns across 8 bases. Germline V lookup: CDR1 SGHVS, CDR2 FQNEAQ. There are 15 residues in the CDR3. Trimming removed 4 bases from V and 6 bases from J; junction bases left unmatched: 11.

This clone was found once. This sequence joins TRBV6-1 and TRBJ1-1, with 9 nucleotides matching TRBD1. The junction had 7 bases not matched to a gene; V was cut back by 4 bases and J by 4 bases. Germline CDR1 reads MNHNS; CDR2 reads SASEGT. CDR3 length equals 15 residues. The CDR3: CASSVQGAVGTEAFF. The CDR3 nucleotides are TGTGCCAGCAGTGTACAGGGGGCCGTCGGCACTGAAGCTTTCTTT.

The chain uses TRBV2 and TRBJ1-6; D perhaps matches TRBD1 (6 bases). The V end lost 4 bases, the J end lost 0 bases, and 10 bases lay between the germline ends. CDR1 and CDR2 from the germline V gene are SNHLY and FYNNEI. The CDR3 consists of 16 residues. CDR3 sequence reads: CASSGGGSSYNSPLHF. Here the CDR3 DNA reads TGTGCCAGCAGTGGAGGGGGGAGCTCCTATAATTCACCCCTCCACTTT.

V usage is TRBV5-1 and J usage is TRBJ2-1; D may match TRBD1 or TRBD2 (5 bases each). Trimming took 2 bases from V and 9 from J, leaving 18 bases between them. CDR1 SGHRS and CDR2 YFSETQ come from the germline V gene. This CDR3 is 15 amino acids long. CDR3 protein: CASSLRGPRMGEQFF. CDR3 DNA: TGCGCCAGCAGCTTAAGGGGACCAAGGATGGGTGAGCAGTTCTTC.

The rearrangement links TRBV2 to TRBJ1-4; D gene unclear. V dropped 6 bases and J dropped 0 bases, with 5 bases sitting between them. The CDR3 is 13 residues long. Germline CDR1 reads SNHLY; CDR2 reads FYNNEI. The CDR3 DNA is TGTGCCAGCAGAGTAACAACTAATGAAAAACTGTTTTTT. It is translated as CASRVTTNEKLFF.

The V call is TRBV7-9, the J call TRBJ1-2, with D tentatively TRBD1 (5 bases). Trimming cost V 8 bases and J 4 bases, with 17 bases left between them. Per the germline V gene, CDR1 is SEHNR and CDR2 is FQNEAQ (reference sequence). CDR3 size: 14 residues. CDR3 in DNA: TGTGCCAGCTGGGACGGAAGATACGTCTATGGCTACACCTTC. Its translation is CASWDGRYVYGYTF.